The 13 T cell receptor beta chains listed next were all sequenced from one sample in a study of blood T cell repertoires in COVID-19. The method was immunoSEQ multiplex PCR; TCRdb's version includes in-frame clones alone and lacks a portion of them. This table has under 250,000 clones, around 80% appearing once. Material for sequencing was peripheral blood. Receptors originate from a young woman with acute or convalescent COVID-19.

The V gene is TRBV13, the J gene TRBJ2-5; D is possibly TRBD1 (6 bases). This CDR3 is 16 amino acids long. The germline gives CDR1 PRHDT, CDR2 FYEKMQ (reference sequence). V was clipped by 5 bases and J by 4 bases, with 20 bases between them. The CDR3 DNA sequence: TGTGCCAGCAGCCATCAGGGGACCCCGCAAAGAGAGACCCAGTACTTC. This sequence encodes CASSHQGTPQRETQYF.

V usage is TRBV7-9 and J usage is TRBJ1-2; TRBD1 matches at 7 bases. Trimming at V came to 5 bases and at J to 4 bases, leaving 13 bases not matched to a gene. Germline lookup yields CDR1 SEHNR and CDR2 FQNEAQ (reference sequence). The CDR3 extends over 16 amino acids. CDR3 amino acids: CASSPSLEGATYGYTF. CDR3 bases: TGTGCCAGCAGCCCCTCCTTGGAGGGGGCCACCTATGGCTACACCTTC. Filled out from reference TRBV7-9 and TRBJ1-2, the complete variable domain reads DTGVSQNPRHKITKRGQNVTFRCDPISEHNRLYWYRQTLGQGPEFLTYFQNEAQLEKSRLLSDRFSAERPKGSFSTLEIQRTEQGDSAMYLCASSPSLEGATYGYTFGSGTRLTVV.

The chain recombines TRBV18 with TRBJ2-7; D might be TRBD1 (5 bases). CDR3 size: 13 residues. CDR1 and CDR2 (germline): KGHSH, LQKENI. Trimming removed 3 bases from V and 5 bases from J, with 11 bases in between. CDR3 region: CASSPNSRDEQYF. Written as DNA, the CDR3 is TGTGCCAGCTCACCTAATTCCAGGGACGAGCAGTACTTC.

The chain's CDR3 is CASRQIQGRALHF. CDR3 sequence (DNA): TGTGCCAGCAGACAAATACAGGGCAGGGCCCTCCACTTT. V and J are TRBV27 and TRBJ1-6; D perhaps matches TRBD1 (6 bases). The CDR3 sequence is 13 residues long. CDR1 and CDR2 (germline): MNHEY, SMNVEV (reference sequence). Trimming took off 6 bases at V and 14 bases at J, with 17 bases between the two ends.

CDR3 sequence reads: CASSFQTSVSTDTQYF. The CDR3 DNA reads as TGTGCCAGCAGCTTCCAGACTAGCGTTAGCACAGATACGCAGTATTTT. The chain has TRBV5-8 and TRBJ2-3; 8 bases map to TRBD2. The V segment lost 2 bases and the J segment 0 bases; nucleotides outside the gene matches: 5. Germline V CDR1 and CDR2: SGHTS, YDEGEE. The CDR3 sequence is 16 residues long.

The CDR3 DNA reads as TGTGCCAGCAGTCCCGGGACTAGCGGTACTGCCCTCTACAATGAGCAGTTCTTC. It is translated as CASSPGTSGTALYNEQFF. The rearrangement uses TRBV14 and TRBJ2-1, with TRBD2 matching 11 bases. The CDR3 extends over 18 amino acids. V shed 6 bases and J 3 bases; nucleotides not matched to a gene: 13. CDR1 is SGHDN, CDR2 FVKESK, per germline.

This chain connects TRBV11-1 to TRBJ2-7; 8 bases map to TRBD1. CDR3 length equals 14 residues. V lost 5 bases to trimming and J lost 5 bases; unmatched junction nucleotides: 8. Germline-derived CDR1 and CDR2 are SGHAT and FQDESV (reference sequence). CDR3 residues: CASSTRDRGHEQYF. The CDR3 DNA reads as TGTGCCAGCAGCACCCGCGACAGGGGCCACGAGCAGTACTTC.

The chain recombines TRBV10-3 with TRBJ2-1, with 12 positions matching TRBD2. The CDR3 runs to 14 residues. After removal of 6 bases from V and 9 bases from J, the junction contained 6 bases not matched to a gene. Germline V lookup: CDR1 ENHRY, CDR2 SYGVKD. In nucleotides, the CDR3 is TGTGCCATCAGAACCGGGACTAGCGGGCCTGAGCAGTTCTTC. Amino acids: CAIRTGTSGPEQFF.

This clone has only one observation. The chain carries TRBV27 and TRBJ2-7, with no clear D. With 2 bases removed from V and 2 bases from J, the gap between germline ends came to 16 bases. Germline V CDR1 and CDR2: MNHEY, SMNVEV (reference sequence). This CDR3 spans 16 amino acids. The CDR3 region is CASSLSGGVLTYEQYF. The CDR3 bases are TGTGCCAGCAGTTTAAGTGGCGGAGTACTAACCTACGAGCAGTACTTC.

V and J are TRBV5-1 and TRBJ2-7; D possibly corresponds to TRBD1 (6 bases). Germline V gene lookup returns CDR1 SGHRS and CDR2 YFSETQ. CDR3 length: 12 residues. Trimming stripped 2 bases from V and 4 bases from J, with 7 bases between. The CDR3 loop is CASSLQGYEQYF. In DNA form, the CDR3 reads TGCGCCAGCAGCTTACAGGGATACGAGCAGTACTTC.

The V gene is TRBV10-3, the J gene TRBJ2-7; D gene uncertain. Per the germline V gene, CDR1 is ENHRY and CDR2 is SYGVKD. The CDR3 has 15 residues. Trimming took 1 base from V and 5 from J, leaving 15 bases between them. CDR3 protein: CAISELRSGANEQYF. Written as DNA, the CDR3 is TGTGCCATCAGTGAGTTAAGATCCGGAGCCAACGAGCAGTACTTC.

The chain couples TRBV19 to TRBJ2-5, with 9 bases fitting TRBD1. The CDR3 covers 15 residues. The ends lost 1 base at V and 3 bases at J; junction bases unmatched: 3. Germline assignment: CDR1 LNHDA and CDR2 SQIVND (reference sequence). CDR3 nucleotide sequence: TGTGCCAGTAGTATAGGGGACAGGGTGGAAGAGACCCAGTACTTC. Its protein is CASSIGDRVEETQYF.

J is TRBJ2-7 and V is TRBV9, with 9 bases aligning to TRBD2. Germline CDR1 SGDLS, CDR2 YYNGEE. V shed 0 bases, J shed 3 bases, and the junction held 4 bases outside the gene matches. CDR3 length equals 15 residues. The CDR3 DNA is TGTGCCAGCAGCGTAGGGGTTAGCGGGAGCTACGAGCAGTACTTC. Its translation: CASSVGVSGSYEQYF.